Below are 31 T cell receptor beta chains sequenced from a single sample in a study of CD8 T cells in ankylosing spondylitis. Each CDR3 protein is one row after TCRdb ran MiXCR on the 5' RACE reads. This table holds approximately 220,000 distinct CDR3 sequences, about a quarter found once. What was sequenced was blood, either unsorted or a sorted T cell fraction (not recorded which). The receptors originated from a male donor with ankylosing spondylitis or in good health (not recorded which).

The V gene is TRBV19, the J gene TRBJ2-1; 13 nucleotides align to TRBD2. V was clipped by 5 bases and J by 10 bases; unmatched bases: 14. Germline V gene sequence: CDR1 LNHDA, CDR2 SQIVND (reference sequence). The CDR3 runs to 17 residues. The CDR3 spells CASSAGLGLAGEGEQFF. The CDR3, as DNA: TGTGCCAGTAGTGCCGGACTAGGACTAGCGGGAGAAGGGGAGCAGTTCTTC.

The rearrangement joins TRBV18 to TRBJ2-6, with 7 bases that match TRBD1. V gave up 5 bases and J gave up 0 bases; unmatched junction bases: 4. Per the germline V gene, CDR1 is KGHSH and CDR2 is LQKENI. The CDR3 totals 16 residues. CDR3 in DNA: TGTGCCAGCTCAACAGGGGCCTCCTCTGGGGCCAACGTCCTGACTTTC. Translated, it gives CASSTGASSGANVLTF. Using reference TRBV18 and TRBJ2-6 for the parts outside the CDR3, the full variable domain is NAGVMQNPRHLVRRRGQEARLRCSPMKGHSHVYWYRQLPEEGLKFMVYLQKENIIDESGMPKERFSAEFPKEGPSILRIQQVVRGDSAAYFCASSTGASSGANVLTFGAGSRLTVL.

This clonotype was seen repeatedly, ten times or more. This chain uses TRBV25-1 with TRBJ1-2, with 12 bases that match TRBD1. V was clipped by 4 bases and J by 8 bases; unmatched bases: 8. Looked up from germline, CDR1 is MGHDK and CDR2 is SYGVNS. This CDR3 comprises 15 residues. The CDR3 reads CASSGLGTGGVGYTF. The CDR3 DNA follows: TGTGCCAGCAGTGGCCTAGGGACAGGGGGCGTAGGCTACACCTTC.

There are many counts of this clonotype. The rearrangement links TRBV6-5 to TRBJ2-3, with TRBD2 identical over 7 bases. J was trimmed by 6 bases and V by 0 bases; bases with no gene match: 0. This CDR3 is 13 amino acids long. Germline V CDR1 and CDR2: MNHEY, SVGAGI. The CDR3 is CASSYSGGDTQYF. In DNA, the CDR3 is TGTGCCAGCAGTTACTCGGGGGGGGATACGCAGTATTTT.

This clonotype was counted at least ten times. This CDR3 reads CASSQALSAGGLYEQYF. The CDR3 nucleotides are TGCGCCAGCAGCCAAGCCCTTAGTGCGGGAGGGCTCTACGAGCAGTACTTC. This chain links TRBV4-1 with TRBJ2-7; TRBD2 aligns across 9 bases. Germline CDR1 MGHRA, CDR2 YSYEKL. J was trimmed by 3 bases and V by 1 base; bases with no gene match: 10. The CDR3 extends over 17 amino acids.

This clonotype came up many times. The chain joins TRBV12-3 or TRBV12-4 to TRBJ2-1, with TRBD2 matching 8 bases. With V trimmed by 7 bases and J by 4 bases, 6 bases remained unmatched. The CDR3 runs 14 residues. CDR3: CASILSGAYNEQFF. The CDR3 DNA sequence: TGTGCCAGCATTCTTAGCGGGGCTTACAATGAGCAGTTCTTC.

This clonotype was recorded many times. The CDR3 DNA sequence: TGTGCCAGCAGCCGGGACAGGGAGGATGGCTACACCTTC. It specifies CASSRDREDGYTF. The chain recombines TRBV7-9 with TRBJ1-2, with TRBD1 matching over 9 bases. Germline trimming cut 5 bases from V and 6 bases from J; bases unmatched to any gene: 4. The CDR3 sequence is 13 residues long. Germline V lookup: CDR1 SEHNR, CDR2 FQNEAQ (reference sequence).

This clonotype has a count of ten or more. V and J are TRBV3-1 and TRBJ1-3; D not certain. Per germline, CDR1 LGHDT and CDR2 YNNKEL (reference sequence). V was cut by 3 bases and J by 0 bases, with 6 bases left in between. The CDR3 is 14 residues long. The CDR3 protein is CASSHGNSGNTIYF. DNA for the CDR3: TGTGCCAGCAGCCACGGCAACTCTGGAAACACCATATATTTT.

V is TRBV20-1 and J is TRBJ1-4; D gene unclear. CDR3 size: 12 residues. Germline loops: CDR1 DFQATT, CDR2 SNEGSKA (reference sequence). Between the trimmed V and J ends, which lost 7 bases and 8 bases, there was a span of 14 bases. CDR3 amino acids: CSGRGGREKLFF. CDR3 sequence (DNA): TGCAGTGGGCGGGGTGGACGCGAAAAACTGTTTTTT.

In this sample, this clonotype turned up many times. The chain couples TRBV4-2 to TRBJ2-5; a weak D match, TRBD2 (6 bases). The CDR3 runs to 16 residues. V was cut by 3 bases and J by 2 bases, with 16 bases left in between. Germline values: CDR1 LGHNA, CDR2 YNFKEQ. In DNA, the CDR3 is TGTGCCAGCAGCCAGGGGGAGGTTCGTCTTCAAGAGACCCAGTACTTC. Translating gives CASSQGEVRLQETQYF.

This clonotype was observed many times. This rearrangement joins TRBV28 to TRBJ1-5; 10 bases match TRBD1. V shed 5 bases and J 5 bases; nucleotides not matched to a gene: 6. Germline CDR1 and CDR2: MDHEN and SYDVKM. There are 15 residues in the CDR3. The CDR3 coding sequence is TGTGCCAGCAGTCCCGGACAGGGGGTCTATCAGCCCCAGCATTTT. This translates into CASSPGQGVYQPQHF.

Many counts were recorded for this clonotype. The chain recombines TRBV18 with TRBJ2-1; TRBD1 aligns across 7 bases. Germline-derived CDR1 and CDR2 are KGHSH and LQKENI. The length of the CDR3 is 14 residues. The ends lost 4 bases at V and 2 bases at J; junction bases unmatched: 2. In nucleotides, the CDR3 is TGTGCCAGCTCACTAACAGGGGCCTACAATGAGCAGTTCTTC. Translation gives CASSLTGAYNEQFF.

The table lists this clonotype with a few counts. This rearrangement joins TRBV5-1 to TRBJ2-3; D is perhaps TRBD2 (5 bases). CDR3 length: 12 amino acids. The germline V gene has CDR1 SGHRS and CDR2 YFSETQ. V was cut by 4 bases and J by 4 bases, with 7 bases left in between. CDR3 DNA sequence: TGCGCCAGCAGCCATAGCGCAGATACGCAGTATTTT. This codes for CASSHSADTQYF.

The rearrangement uses TRBV20-1 and TRBJ1-2, with no clear D. The germline gives CDR1 DFQATT, CDR2 SNEGSKA (reference sequence). The CDR3 spans 14 residues. V lost 1 base, J lost 8 bases, and 17 bases lay in between. The chain's CDR3 is CSARVAGRKKGYTF. The CDR3 DNA reads TGCAGTGCTAGAGTTGCTGGCCGGAAAAAAGGCTACACCTTC.

This clonotype was recorded many times. The rearrangement links TRBV12-3 or TRBV12-4 to TRBJ2-1, with unresolved D. V was shortened by 4 bases and J by 0 bases, with 10 bases between the two germline ends. There are 15 residues in the CDR3. The CDR3, as DNA: TGTGCCAGCAGTTGGTTATCTAGCTCCTACAATGAGCAGTTCTTC. Protein: CASSWLSSSYNEQFF.

The V and J genes are TRBV29-1 and TRBJ2-5; 10 nucleotides line up with TRBD1. The germline V gene encodes CDR1 SQVTM and CDR2 ANQGSEA. Unmatched junction bases numbered 7, after V lost 7 bases and J lost 5 bases. The CDR3 has 13 residues. CDR3: CSATGGWVETQYF. The CDR3 bases are TGCAGCGCGACAGGGGGCTGGGTGGAGACCCAGTACTTC.

The rearrangement joins TRBV20-1 to TRBJ2-1; D gene unclear. Trimming took off 3 bases at V and 2 bases at J, with 17 bases between the two ends. The CDR3 sequence is 16 residues long. The germline V gene encodes CDR1 DFQATT and CDR2 SNEGSKA (reference sequence). CDR3 sequence: CSARGTRSIPYNEQFF. CDR3 bases: TGCAGTGCTAGGGGAACGAGGTCTATCCCCTACAATGAGCAGTTCTTC.

This clonotype was counted between two and nine times. The chain has TRBV24-1 and TRBJ2-1; possibly TRBD1 for D (5 bases). This CDR3 is built from 13 residues. Germline lookup yields CDR1 KGHDR and CDR2 SFDVKD. The germline V and J ends were trimmed by 4 bases and 8 bases, with 11 bases remaining between them. Here the CDR3 reads CATSETVGDEQFF. The CDR3 DNA reads as TGTGCCACCAGTGAGACAGTCGGCGATGAGCAGTTCTTC.

The chain employs TRBV20-1 and TRBJ2-1, with D possibly being TRBD2 (5 bases). CDR3 length equals 12 residues. V was shortened by 3 bases and J by 7 bases, with 10 bases between the two germline ends. Germline V gives CDR1 DFQATT, CDR2 SNEGSKA (reference sequence). CDR3 DNA: TGCAGTGCTAGCGGACTTTGGAATGAGCAGTTCTTC. The encoded protein is CSASGLWNEQFF.

The V call is TRBV4-1, the J call TRBJ2-1; 7 bases agree with TRBD1. V was pared by 2 bases and J by 4 bases, with 17 bases of the junction left unmatched. This CDR3 spans 19 amino acids. The germline gives CDR1 MGHRA, CDR2 YSYEKL. The chain's CDR3 is CASSQYSGTEGIHYNEQFF. The CDR3 nucleotides are TGCGCCAGCAGCCAATATTCAGGGACAGAGGGAATCCATTACAATGAGCAGTTCTTC.

This clonotype has a count of ten or more. The CDR3 here is CSVEDRGSYEQYF. The CDR3 DNA follows: TGCAGCGTTGAAGATCGAGGCAGCTACGAGCAGTACTTC. The chain uses TRBV29-1 and TRBJ2-7; D gene ambiguous. CDR1 is SQVTM, CDR2 ANQGSEA, per germline. V was clipped by 0 bases and J by 3 bases, with 9 bases between them. The CDR3 totals 13 residues.

This clonotype was detected many times. The chain combines TRBV18 with TRBJ1-5; D gene unclear. This CDR3 contains 14 residues. The V gene lost 2 bases and the J gene lost 6 bases, with 11 bases spanning the gap. Germline CDR1 is KGHSH and CDR2 is LQKENI. DNA for the CDR3: TGTGCCAGCTCACCAATCGTCACGGGTCAGCCCCAGCATTTT. Translated: CASSPIVTGQPQHF.

This clonotype was picked up many times. The genes are TRBV29-1 and TRBJ1-2; no reliable D call. Between the trimmed V and J ends, which lost 3 bases and 8 bases, there was a span of 16 bases. This CDR3 contains 13 residues. Germline loops: CDR1 SQVTM, CDR2 ANQGSEA. The CDR3 coding sequence is TGCAGCGTTGAGGGCCCGGAGCGGATAGGCTACACCTTC. Amino acids: CSVEGPERIGYTF.

This clonotype occurred many times. The V call is TRBV10-3, the J call TRBJ1-5, with D possibly matching TRBD1 (5 bases). V gave up 0 bases and J gave up 9 bases, with 21 bases separating them. The CDR3 is 17 residues long. Germline V CDR1 and CDR2: ENHRY, SYGVKD. In nucleotides, the CDR3 is TGTGCCATCAGTGAGTCGGCCACAGGAGCCTATCGGGGGCCCCAGCATTTT. Translated, it gives CAISESATGAYRGPQHF.

The chain links TRBV19 to TRBJ2-3; 9 positions agree with TRBD2. Germline CDR1 LNHDA, CDR2 SQIVND (reference sequence). The CDR3 has 15 residues. The V gene end was trimmed by 4 bases and the J gene end by 0 bases; junction bases not matched to a gene: 2. CDR3 nucleotides: TGTGCCAGTAGTAAGCTAGCGGGGAGCACAGATACGCAGTATTTT. Its protein is CASSKLAGSTDTQYF.

The chain joins TRBV7-2 to TRBJ2-1, with 13 positions matching TRBD2. The CDR3 loop spans 16 amino acids. Germline V gene sequence: CDR1 SGHTA, CDR2 FQGNSA. The trim removed 1 base at V and 8 bases at J, leaving 5 bases unmatched. CDR3: CASSLEGTSGTYEQFF. The CDR3 region has the DNA TGTGCCAGCAGCTTAGAGGGGACTAGCGGGACCTATGAGCAGTTCTTC.

The J gene is TRBJ2-7, the V gene TRBV27, with D tentatively TRBD2 (6 bases). The CDR3 spans 13 residues. The germline V and J ends were trimmed by 5 bases and 3 bases, with 11 bases remaining between them. Germline CDR1 MNHEY, CDR2 SMNVEV (reference sequence). CDR3 sequence: CASSRGTFYEQYF. In nucleotides, the CDR3 is TGTGCCAGCAGTCGGGGGACTTTCTACGAGCAGTACTTC.

The chain links TRBV20-1 to TRBJ2-6, with a weak D call TRBD1 (6 bases). Trimming shortened V by 5 bases and J by 0 bases, and 14 bases separated the two germline ends. This CDR3 has 16 amino acids. The germline V gene encodes CDR1 DFQATT and CDR2 SNEGSKA (reference sequence). The CDR3 loop reads CSAPGALSSGANVLTF. CDR3 coding DNA: TGCAGTGCTCCAGGGGCCCTAAGCTCTGGGGCCAACGTCCTGACTTTC.

This clonotype was counted ten times or more. The chain is built from TRBV20-1 and TRBJ2-3, with 10 bases that match TRBD1. The J segment lost 4 bases and the V segment lost 0 bases, leaving 13 bases of the junction unmatched. The CDR3 loop spans 18 amino acids. Germline CDR1 DFQATT, CDR2 SNEGSKA (reference sequence). In DNA, the CDR3 is TGCAGTGCTAGAGATAAGCGGTCGACAGGGGGCTTTGCAGATACGCAGTATTTT. As protein: CSARDKRSTGGFADTQYF.

The V call is TRBV7-2, the J call TRBJ2-7, with D unclear. Germline V gene data show CDR1 as SGHTA and CDR2 as FQGNSA. Trimming shortened V by 6 bases and J by 4 bases, and 10 bases separated the two germline ends. This CDR3 spans 12 amino acids. This CDR3 is CASSVRSYEQYF. DNA of the CDR3: TGTGCCAGCAGTGTTCGTTCGTACGAGCAGTACTTC. Full variable domain (rest looked up from reference TRBV7-2 and TRBJ2-7): GAGVSQSPSNKVTEKGKDVELRCDPISGHTALYWYRQSLGQGLEFLIYFQGNSAPDKSGLPSDRFSAERTGGSVSTLTIQRTQQEDSAVYLCASSVRSYEQYFGPGTRLTVT.

Only a few counts were recorded for this clonotype. This chain links TRBV20-1 with TRBJ2-1; D may be TRBD2 (6 bases). Germline V CDR1 and CDR2: DFQATT, SNEGSKA (reference sequence). This CDR3 has 12 residues. V gave up 3 bases and J gave up 6 bases, with 9 bases separating them. The CDR3 sequence is CSASGSFNEQFF. The CDR3 coding sequence is TGCAGTGCTAGCGGGAGCTTCAATGAGCAGTTCTTC.